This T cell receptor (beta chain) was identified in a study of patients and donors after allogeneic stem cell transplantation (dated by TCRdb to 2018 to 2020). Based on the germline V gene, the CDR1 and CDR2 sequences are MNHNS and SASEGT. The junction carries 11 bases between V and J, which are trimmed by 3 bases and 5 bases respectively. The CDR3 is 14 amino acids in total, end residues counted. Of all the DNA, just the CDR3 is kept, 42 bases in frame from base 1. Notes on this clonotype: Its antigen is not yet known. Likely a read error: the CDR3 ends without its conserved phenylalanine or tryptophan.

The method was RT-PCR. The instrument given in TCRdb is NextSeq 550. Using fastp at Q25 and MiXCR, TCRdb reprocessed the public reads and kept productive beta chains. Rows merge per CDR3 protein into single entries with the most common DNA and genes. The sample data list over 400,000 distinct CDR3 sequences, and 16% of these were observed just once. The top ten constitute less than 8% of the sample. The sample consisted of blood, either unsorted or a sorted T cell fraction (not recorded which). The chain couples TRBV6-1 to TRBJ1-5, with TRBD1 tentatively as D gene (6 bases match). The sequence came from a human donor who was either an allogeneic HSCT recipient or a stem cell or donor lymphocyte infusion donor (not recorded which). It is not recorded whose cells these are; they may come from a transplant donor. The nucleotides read TGTGCCAGCAGTGATGCAGGGGTACATCAGCCCCAGCATGTT. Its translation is CASSDAGVHQPQHV.